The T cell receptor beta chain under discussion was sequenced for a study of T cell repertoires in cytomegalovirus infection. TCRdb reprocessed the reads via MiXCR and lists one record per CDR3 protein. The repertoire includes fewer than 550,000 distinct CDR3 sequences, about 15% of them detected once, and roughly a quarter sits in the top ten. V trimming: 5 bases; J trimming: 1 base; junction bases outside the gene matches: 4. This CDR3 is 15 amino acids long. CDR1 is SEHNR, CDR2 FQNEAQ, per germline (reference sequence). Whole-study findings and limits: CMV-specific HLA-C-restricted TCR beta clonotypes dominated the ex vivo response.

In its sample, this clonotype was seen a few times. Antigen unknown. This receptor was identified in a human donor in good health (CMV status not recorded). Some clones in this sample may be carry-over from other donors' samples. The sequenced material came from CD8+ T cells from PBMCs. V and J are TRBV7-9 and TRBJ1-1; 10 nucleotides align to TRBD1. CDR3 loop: CASSGRQGANTEAFF. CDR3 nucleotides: TGTGCCAGCAGCGGAAGACAGGGGGCGAACACTGAAGCTTTCTTT.